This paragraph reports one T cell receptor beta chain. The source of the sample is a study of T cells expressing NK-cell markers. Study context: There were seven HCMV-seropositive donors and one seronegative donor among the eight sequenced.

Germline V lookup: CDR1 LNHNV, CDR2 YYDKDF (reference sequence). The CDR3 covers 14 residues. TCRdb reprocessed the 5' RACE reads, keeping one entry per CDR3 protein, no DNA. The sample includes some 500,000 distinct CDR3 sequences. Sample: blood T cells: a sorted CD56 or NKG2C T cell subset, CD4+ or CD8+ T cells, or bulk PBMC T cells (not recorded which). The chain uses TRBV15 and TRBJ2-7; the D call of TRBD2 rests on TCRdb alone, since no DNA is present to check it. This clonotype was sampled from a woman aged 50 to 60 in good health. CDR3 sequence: CATSRDLIQGGKYF.